The clone carrying this T cell receptor (beta chain) was observed once. The CDR3 loop spans 10 amino acids. CDR1 and CDR2 (germline): DFQATT, SNEGSKA (reference sequence). The V and J ends lost 6 bases and 9 bases respectively, with 9 bases between them. This sample is drawn from a study of shared T cell receptors in the human thymus. Only in-frame clones appear in the TCRdb table, and some are missing; sequencing was by immunoSEQ multiplex PCR. This sample has 540,000 or so clones, with more than 75% found just once. The same sample was also studied in work on human thymus T cells. According to that study: The donors were infants in Finland with congenital heart defects, otherwise immunologically healthy. Resections from corrective heart surgery provided thymus tissue. Thymic and blood repertoires appeared to carry a bias in their V and J gene usage. Related studies noted strongly shared thymic repertoires across unrelated people.

This receptor was obtained from a boy under two years old with a congenital heart defect. Sample: thymocytes. This sequence joins TRBV20-1 and TRBJ2-1; weak D call: TRBD1 (5 bases). CDR3 nucleotides: TGCAGTGCAGGGGATAGTGAGCAGTTCTTC. This encodes CSAGDSEQFF.